The 22 T cell receptor beta chains reported below all come from one sample, sequenced in a study of tissue T cells after allogeneic stem cell transplantation. Produced via immunoSEQ multiplex PCR; TCRdb's table is partial and in-frame only. The repertoire holds about 5,200 clones, with 60% to 80% as singletons. This sample comprised tissue from the colon, obtained at autopsy. These receptors were obtained from a female donor older than 55 with lung cancer.

The V call is TRBV19, the J call TRBJ2-7, with 7 nucleotides matching TRBD1. Germline V gene sequence: CDR1 LNHDA, CDR2 SQIVND (reference sequence). Losses at the gene ends were 5 bases for V and 6 bases for J; bases not matched to a gene: 7. The CDR3 length is 13 residues. The CDR3 DNA follows: TGTGCCAGTAGTCAACAGGGGAAAGGCGAGCAGTACTTC. Translated, it gives CASSQQGKGEQYF.

The chain recombines TRBV7-2 with TRBJ2-7; 7 bases fit TRBD2. The CDR3 totals 15 residues. CDR1 SGHTA and CDR2 FQGNSA come from the germline V gene. After removal of 3 bases from V and 3 bases from J, the junction contained 8 bases not matched to a gene. CDR3 sequence reads: CASSLTSRKGYEQYF. In DNA form, the CDR3 reads TGTGCCAGCAGCTTGACTAGCAGGAAGGGCTACGAGCAGTACTTC.

In its sample, this clone was seen once. The chain couples TRBV28 to TRBJ2-1; 9 bases fit TRBD2. V shed 6 bases and J 4 bases; nucleotides not matched to a gene: 4. CDR1 MDHEN and CDR2 SYDVKM come from the germline V gene. The CDR3 spans 14 residues. The CDR3 reads CASSGTSPYNEQFF. CDR3 in DNA: TGTGCCAGCAGCGGGACTAGCCCTTACAATGAGCAGTTCTTC.

The rearrangement links TRBV2 to TRBJ2-7; 9 nucleotides agree with TRBD1. This CDR3 contains 15 residues. Germline CDR1 SNHLY, CDR2 FYNNEI. The ends lost 6 bases at V and 3 bases at J; junction bases unmatched: 9. The DNA for the CDR3 is TGTGCCAGCAGACCACAGGGGGCTATGCTCTACGAGCAGTACTTC. Translation: CASRPQGAMLYEQYF. Full variable domain (rest looked up from reference TRBV2 and TRBJ2-7): EPEVTQTPSHQVTQMGQEVILRCVPISNHLYFYWYRQILGQKVEFLVSFYNNEISEKSEIFDDQFSVERPDGSNFTLKIRSTKLEDSAMYFCASRPQGAMLYEQYFGPGTRLTVT.

This rearrangement joins TRBV5-4 to TRBJ1-2; D is perhaps TRBD1 (6 bases). The V gene lost 5 bases and the J gene lost 6 bases, with 8 bases spanning the gap. Germline assignment: CDR1 SGHNT and CDR2 YYREEE (reference sequence). The CDR3 loop spans 11 amino acids. The CDR3 loop reads CASRGGHGYTF. CDR3 DNA: TGTGCCAGCAGAGGGGGGCATGGCTACACCTTC.

This clone was detected only once. This chain uses TRBV7-9 with TRBJ1-1; D gene uncertain. This CDR3 contains 14 residues. The germline V gene has CDR1 SEHNR and CDR2 FQNEAQ (reference sequence). V lost 6 bases, J lost 4 bases, and 15 bases lay in between. CDR3 nucleotide sequence: TGTGCCAGCAGACCCATCGGGAGGACCACTGAAGCTTTCTTT. It encodes CASRPIGRTTEAFF.

This clone turned up a few times. The CDR3 nucleotides read TGTGCCAGCAGCACCTTTTCCGGGACTAGCGGGAATGAGCAGTTCTTC. It encodes CASSTFSGTSGNEQFF. The chain links TRBV9 to TRBJ2-1, with 12 bases aligning to TRBD2. The CDR3 has 16 residues. J lost 7 bases, V lost 4 bases, and 9 bases had no gene match. Germline-derived CDR1 and CDR2 are SGDLS and YYNGEE.

In this sample, this clone turned up a few times. This chain uses TRBV2 with TRBJ1-2; TRBD1 matches 12 bases. There are 14 residues in the CDR3. From germline, CDR1 is SNHLY and CDR2 FYNNEI. J lost 5 bases, V lost 9 bases, and 7 bases had no gene match. The CDR3 coding sequence is TGTGCCAGTTCCGGGACAGGGGGCAAATATGGCTACACCTTC. This translates into CASSGTGGKYGYTF.

This chain joins TRBV30 and TRBJ2-7, with D possibly being TRBD1 or TRBD2 (5 bases each). V lost 2 bases and J 0 bases, leaving 17 bases between the germline ends. This CDR3 contains 16 residues. CDR1 is GTSNPN, CDR2 SVGIG, per germline (reference sequence). In nucleotides, the CDR3 is TGTGCCTGGAGTACCGGTGGCGCAGGGAGCTCCTACGAGCAGTACTTC. The encoded protein is CAWSTGGAGSSYEQYF.

The V call is TRBV5-4, the J call TRBJ2-3, with 15 bases that match TRBD2. This CDR3 spans 18 amino acids. Trimming took 4 bases from V and 4 from J; bases not matched to a gene: 10. Germline V lookup: CDR1 SGHNT, CDR2 YYREEE (reference sequence). DNA for the CDR3: TGTGCCAGCAGCATCGGACTAGCGGGGGGGCGGATGGCAGATACGCAGTATTTT. Translation gives CASSIGLAGGRMADTQYF.

The chain is built from TRBV7-9 and TRBJ1-3; TRBD1 aligns across 7 bases. The CDR3 loop spans 16 amino acids. Germline trimming cut 4 bases from V and 5 bases from J; bases unmatched to any gene: 11. The germline gives CDR1 SEHNR, CDR2 FQNEAQ (reference sequence). In nucleotides, the CDR3 is TGTGCCAGCAGCTCCCTGACAGGGATGACGCGAAACACCATATATTTT. Its protein product is CASSSLTGMTRNTIYF.

The rearrangement uses TRBV29-1 and TRBJ1-4; tentatively, D is TRBD1 (6 bases). Trimming left V 5 bases short and J 7 bases short, with 17 bases between. This CDR3 spans 14 amino acids. Per germline, CDR1 SQVTM and CDR2 ANQGSEA. CDR3 sequence (DNA): TGCAGCGTTTCCTACCTTGCAGGGGCTGAAAAACTGTTTTTT. Residues: CSVSYLAGAEKLFF.

This clone was picked up a small number of times. J is TRBJ1-2 and V is TRBV7-6, with TRBD1 matching 10 bases. The J segment lost 2 bases and the V segment lost 1 base, leaving 10 bases of the junction unmatched. The CDR3 runs 18 residues. The germline CDR1 and CDR2 sequences are SGHVS and FNYEAQ. The CDR3 loop reads CASSLVGQGMGRNYGYTF. The CDR3 nucleotides are TGTGCCAGCAGCTTAGTGGGACAGGGGATGGGTCGCAACTATGGCTACACCTTC.

To note about this clone: Other DNA sequences of this sample code for an identical CDR3. The rearrangement links TRBV7-2 to TRBJ2-5; D is unclear. Germline V CDR1 and CDR2: SGHTA, FQGNSA. This CDR3 is 13 amino acids long. Trimming shortened V by 1 base and J by 4 bases, and 7 bases separated the two germline ends. Written as DNA, the CDR3 is TGTGCCAGCAGCTTAGTCAGGAGAGAGACCCAGTACTTC. It is translated as CASSLVRRETQYF.

The chain has TRBV27 and TRBJ2-7; TRBD2 matches 11 bases. This CDR3 spans 14 amino acids. Germline values: CDR1 MNHEY, CDR2 SMNVEV (reference sequence). V dropped 8 bases and J dropped 6; count of bases not matched to a gene: 9. The CDR3 spells CASSTSGSSLEQYF. The CDR3 DNA reads TGTGCCAGCTCAACTAGCGGGAGTTCCCTCGAGCAGTACTTC.

The chain carries TRBV5-1 and TRBJ2-5; the D is unclear. V was cut by 4 bases and J by 2 bases, with 9 bases left in between. Germline values: CDR1 SGHRS, CDR2 YFSETQ. The CDR3 has 13 residues. The DNA of the CDR3 is TGCGCCAGCAGCGGGTCGGCACAAGAGACCCAGTACTTC. Amino acids: CASSGSAQETQYF.

This clone was seen more than once but under ten times. The chain uses TRBV7-2 and TRBJ1-6; a weak D match, TRBD1 (6 bases). The CDR3 length is 16 residues. Germline V gene data show CDR1 as SGHTA and CDR2 as FQGNSA. The ends were cut back, 2 bases at V and 7 bases at J, with 15 bases in the middle. The CDR3 spells CASSLMSWGANSPLHF. The CDR3 DNA reads TGTGCCAGCAGCTTAATGTCATGGGGGGCAAATTCACCCCTCCACTTT.

The V and J genes are TRBV11-3 and TRBJ2-5; D is ambiguous. Germline assignment: CDR1 SGHNT and CDR2 YENEEA. V lost 7 bases and J 4 bases, leaving 13 bases between the germline ends. The CDR3 totals 13 residues. CDR3 loop: CASKDVMGETQYF. The CDR3 coding sequence is TGTGCCAGCAAAGACGTTATGGGAGAGACCCAGTACTTC.

The CDR3 DNA follows: TGTGCCAGCAGCTTAGACCTAATCTACAATGAGCAGTTCTTC. Amino acid sequence: CASSLDLIYNEQFF. The J gene is TRBJ2-1, the V gene TRBV7-9, with D unresolved. Trimming stripped 1 base from V and 3 bases from J, with 7 bases between. Germline CDR1 and CDR2: SEHNR and FQNEAQ (reference sequence). The CDR3 has 14 residues.

This clone was detected only a few times. The V and J genes are TRBV7-3 and TRBJ2-6; a weak D match, TRBD1 (6 bases). This CDR3 has 15 residues. V was trimmed by 6 bases and J by 4 bases, leaving 13 bases between them. CDR1 and CDR2 (germline): SGHTA, FQGTGA. The CDR3 bases are TGTGCCAGCAGGTCACAGGGATCCGGGGCCAACGTCCTGACTTTC. It translates to CASRSQGSGANVLTF.

The sample holds one count of this clone. The V and J genes are TRBV5-1 and TRBJ2-5, with 8 bases fitting TRBD1. J lost 4 bases, V lost 4 bases, and 6 bases had no gene match. The CDR3 is 14 amino acids. Germline CDR1 and CDR2: SGHRS and YFSETQ. The CDR3 DNA follows: TGCGCCAGCAGCGCCCGGACAGGGAGAGAGACCCAGTACTTC. Protein: CASSARTGRETQYF.

This clone was counted only a few times. The V gene is TRBV6-1, the J gene TRBJ1-5; D is unclear. The V gene lost 1 base and the J gene lost 0 bases, with 13 bases spanning the gap. This CDR3 has 17 residues. Germline V gene sequence: CDR1 MNHNS, CDR2 SASEGT. CDR3 sequence: CASSEGVRPNSNQPQHF. Written as DNA, the CDR3 is TGTGCCAGCAGTGAAGGTGTTCGGCCAAATAGCAATCAGCCCCAGCATTTT.